The rows below give T cell receptor beta chains drawn from one sample of a study of blood T cell repertoires in COVID-19. Method: immunoSEQ multiplex PCR; TCRdb's copy keeps in-frame clones and lacks some. The sample yields more than 150,000 clones, around 91% seen once. Sequenced input: peripheral blood. Every receptor here comes from a woman aged 40-49 years with acute or convalescent COVID-19. Both conserved end residues are part of each CDR3. The order of the fields is J gene, clone size, V gene, D gene, CDR3 protein, CDR3 DNA. A D gene is named only where the DNA matches it firmly. Clone size is given for some rows only: seen once, a few or many times, or a class if the clone is expanded.

J: TRBJ1-1; size: -; V: TRBV12-5; D: -; CDR3: CASGWTTGFGITEAFF; DNA: TGTGCTAGTGGTTGGACGACAGGTTTTGGTATTACTGAAGCTTTCTTT
J: TRBJ2-5; size: once; V: TRBV27; D: -; CDR3: CASSFAAGKIETQYF; DNA: TGTGCCAGCAGTTTTGCGGCGGGGAAGATAGAGACCCAGTACTTC
J: TRBJ1-5; size: once; V: TRBV12-5; D: TRBD1; CDR3: CASGSGQGWFSSQHF; DNA: TGTGCTAGTGGTTCCGGACAGGGGTGGTTTTCGTCCCAGCATTTT
J: TRBJ2-6; size: -; V: TRBV5-8; D: TRBD1; CDR3: CASSLRTGGAGANVLTF; DNA: TGTGCCAGCAGCTTACGGACAGGGGGGGCTGGGGCCAACGTCCTGACTTTC
J: TRBJ2-1; size: -; V: TRBV9; D: -; CDR3: CASSVALVHDEQFF; DNA: TGTGCCAGCAGCGTAGCTTTGGTACACGATGAGCAGTTCTTC
J: TRBJ2-7; size: -; V: TRBV29-1; D: TRBD2; CDR3: CSVLAGGVGEQYF; DNA: TGCAGCGTACTAGCGGGGGGCGTAGGGGAGCAGTACTTC
J: TRBJ2-5; size: -; V: TRBV7-6; D: -; CDR3: CASSWGEGSGNQETQYF; DNA: TGTGCCAGCAGCTGGGGCGAGGGTAGCGGCAATCAAGAGACCCAGTACTTC
J: TRBJ1-1; size: -; V: TRBV3-1/TRBV3-2; D: -; CDR3: CASSQGNREAFF; DNA: TGTGCCAGCAGCCAAGGCAACAGGGAAGCTTTCTTT
J: TRBJ2-2; size: -; V: TRBV27; D: -; CDR3: CASSFDRGWVRELFF; DNA: TGTGCCAGCAGTTTCGATCGCGGGTGGGTCCGGGAGCTGTTTTTT
J: TRBJ2-1; size: -; V: TRBV6-4; D: TRBD2; CDR3: CASSGGTSGSGSPYNEQFF; DNA: TGTGCCAGCAGTGGGGGGACTAGCGGGTCGGGGTCTCCCTACAATGAGCAGTTCTTC
J: TRBJ1-4; size: -; V: TRBV9; D: -; CDR3: CASSVEESGREKLFF; DNA: TGTGCCAGCAGCGTAGAGGAATCAGGAAGGGAAAAACTGTTTTTT
J: TRBJ2-6; size: -; V: TRBV7-9; D: TRBD1; CDR3: CASSSIGTGGSGANVLTF; DNA: TGTGCCAGCAGCTCTATAGGGACAGGGGGCTCTGGGGCCAACGTCCTGACTTTC
J: TRBJ2-3; size: -; V: TRBV6-5; D: TRBD1; CDR3: CASSYSKGAGGYTQYF; DNA: TGTGCCAGCAGTTACTCGAAGGGGGCTGGGGGCTATACGCAGTATTTT
J: TRBJ2-3; size: -; V: TRBV7-3; D: -; CDR3: CASSRLVHTDTQYF; DNA: TGTGCCAGCAGCCGCCTAGTTCACACAGATACGCAGTATTTT
J: TRBJ1-1; size: once; V: TRBV3-1/TRBV3-2; D: -; CDR3: CASSAQSRGTEAFF; DNA: TGTGCCAGCAGCGCTCAGTCCAGAGGCACTGAAGCTTTCTTT
J: TRBJ1-3; size: -; V: TRBV14; D: TRBD1; CDR3: CASSLGGFGNTIYF; DNA: TGTGCCAGCAGCCTAGGGGGCTTCGGAAACACCATATATTTT
J: TRBJ1-1; size: few; V: TRBV3-1/TRBV3-2; D: -; CDR3: CASSRIGDTEAFF; DNA: TGTGCCAGCAGCCGGATCGGGGACACTGAAGCTTTCTTT
J: TRBJ1-1; size: -; V: TRBV7-3; D: TRBD1; CDR3: CASSTRTGNEAFF; DNA: TGTGCCAGCAGTACTCGGACAGGGAATGAAGCTTTCTTT
J: TRBJ2-2; size: -; V: TRBV3-1/TRBV3-2; D: TRBD1; CDR3: CASSLKQGAYTGELFF; DNA: TGTGCCAGCAGCCTAAAACAGGGGGCCTATACCGGGGAGCTGTTTTTT
J: TRBJ2-7; size: once; V: TRBV5-8; D: TRBD1; CDR3: CASSLDRGFYEQYF; DNA: TGTGCCAGCAGCTTGGACAGGGGGTTCTACGAGCAGTACTTC
J: TRBJ1-2; size: -; V: TRBV28; D: TRBD1; CDR3: CASSRTGVYNGYTF; DNA: TGTGCCAGCAGTCGGACAGGGGTGTACAATGGCTACACCTTC
J: TRBJ1-5; size: -; V: TRBV28; D: -; CDR3: CASREQGFAQPQHF; DNA: TGTGCCAGCAGGGAACAGGGTTTCGCTCAGCCCCAGCATTTT
J: TRBJ2-7; size: -; V: TRBV2; D: TRBD2; CDR3: CASSRTSPVSEQYF; DNA: TGTGCCAGCAGTCGGACTAGCCCCGTCTCTGAGCAGTACTTC
J: TRBJ1-2; size: -; V: TRBV4-1; D: -; CDR3: CASSQDSTGDYGYTF; DNA: TGCGCCAGCAGCCAAGATTCGACGGGTGACTATGGCTACACCTTC
J: TRBJ2-1; size: -; V: TRBV7-9; D: TRBD2; CDR3: CASSLAGLGPEVWDEQFF; DNA: TGTGCCAGCAGCTTAGCGGGACTAGGGCCCGAGGTTTGGGATGAGCAGTTCTTC
J: TRBJ2-5; size: -; V: TRBV24-1; D: -; CDR3: CAALRKTQYF; DNA: TGTGCCGCCCTTAGAAAGACCCAGTACTTC
J: TRBJ2-1; size: once; V: TRBV24-1; D: TRBD2; CDR3: CATSESGGVYNEQFF; DNA: TGTGCCACCAGTGAAAGCGGGGGGGTTTACAATGAGCAGTTCTTC
J: TRBJ1-4; size: -; V: TRBV25-1; D: TRBD1; CDR3: CASTTWTGLREKLFF; DNA: TGTGCCAGCACCACGTGGACAGGGCTCCGTGAAAAACTGTTTTTT
J: TRBJ2-5; size: -; V: TRBV5-8; D: -; CDR3: CASSLRGSETQYF; DNA: TGTGCCAGCAGCTTACGGGGATCGGAGACCCAGTACTTC
J: TRBJ2-3; size: -; V: TRBV18; D: -; CDR3: CASSSQGTGFTDTQYF; DNA: TGTGCCAGCTCATCCCAAGGAACGGGGTTCACAGATACGCAGTATTTT
J: TRBJ2-2; size: -; V: TRBV19; D: TRBD2; CDR3: CASSISLAGNTGELFF; DNA: TGTGCCAGTAGTATCTCCCTAGCGGGGAACACCGGGGAGCTGTTTTTT
J: TRBJ2-2; size: -; V: TRBV29-1; D: TRBD2; CDR3: CSVDVAGGNTGELFF; DNA: TGCAGCGTTGATGTGGCGGGGGGGAACACCGGGGAGCTGTTTTTT
J: TRBJ2-5; size: -; V: TRBV7-2; D: -; CDR3: CASSLVAGAPLETQYF; DNA: TGTGCCAGCAGCTTAGTTGCGGGGGCCCCCTTGGAGACCCAGTACTTC
J: TRBJ2-2; size: -; V: TRBV5-1; D: TRBD1; CDR3: CASSTTGYTGELFF; DNA: TGCGCCAGCAGCACGACAGGGTATACCGGGGAGCTGTTTTTT
J: TRBJ2-3; size: -; V: TRBV25-1; D: -; CDR3: CASSDTRIRGDTQYF; DNA: TGTGCCAGCAGTGACACTAGGATACGTGGAGATACGCAGTATTTT
J: TRBJ2-2; size: -; V: TRBV30; D: -; CDR3: CAWSVKGRNTGELFF; DNA: TGTGCCTGGAGTGTAAAAGGGAGGAACACCGGGGAGCTGTTTTTT
J: TRBJ2-3; size: -; V: TRBV18; D: -; CDR3: CASSPPGSTDTQYF; DNA: TGTGCCAGCTCACCACCTGGCAGCACAGATACGCAGTATTTT
J: TRBJ1-4; size: -; V: TRBV7-9; D: -; CDR3: CASSFGATNEKLFF; DNA: TGTGCCAGCAGCTTCGGTGCAACTAATGAAAAACTGTTTTTT
J: TRBJ2-1; size: -; V: TRBV4-1; D: TRBD1; CDR3: CASSPFWDRYNNEQFF; DNA: TGCGCCAGCAGCCCCTTTTGGGACAGGTATAACAATGAGCAGTTCTTC
J: TRBJ1-2; size: -; V: TRBV16; D: -; CDR3: CASSQNERNYGYTF; DNA: TGTGCCAGCAGCCAAAACGAGCGGAACTATGGCTACACCTTC
J: TRBJ2-7; size: -; V: TRBV7-9; D: TRBD1; CDR3: CASSLGDRNYEQYF; DNA: TGTGCCAGCAGCTTAGGGGACAGGAACTACGAGCAGTACTTC
J: TRBJ2-7; size: -; V: TRBV7-3; D: -; CDR3: CASSLMEVGEQYF; DNA: TGTGCCAGCAGCTTAATGGAGGTGGGGGAGCAGTACTTC
J: TRBJ2-1; size: -; V: TRBV5-5; D: -; CDR3: CASSLGTGVNEQFF; DNA: TGTGCCAGCAGCTTAGGTACGGGAGTCAATGAGCAGTTCTTC
J: TRBJ1-1; size: -; V: TRBV30; D: -; CDR3: CAFNSVVHGTEAFF; DNA: TGTGCCTTTAACAGTGTGGTCCATGGGACTGAAGCTTTCTTT
J: TRBJ1-6; size: -; V: TRBV5-6; D: -; CDR3: CASSPKAGNSPLHF; DNA: TGTGCCAGCAGCCCAAAAGCGGGGAATTCACCCCTCCACTTT